Sequencing of this T cell receptor beta chain was carried out in a study of shared clonotypes between healthy human individuals (dated by TCRdb to the early 2020s). For the study in its entirety: The cohort included three men and two women between 18 and 49 years of age. To estimate repertoire size and how much clonotypes are shared between individuals, the study performed deep sequencing of blood TCR repertoires from roughly five healthy adults. Each donor's leukapheresis produced roughly between roughly 0.94 and 9.5 billion PBMCs. Different laboratories and diverse techniques were used to prepare libraries and sequence TCR repertoires, to increase sequencing depth and limit assay-specific biases. For each donor, three plates each were used for CD4 naive and CD4 memory, two plates were used for CD8 naive, and one plate was used for CD8 memory. Overall results and qualifications from the work: Higher generation probabilities were observed for clonotypes shared by all four sorted-subset donors than for non-shared clonotypes. Based on pairwise subsampling, the degree of clonotype sharing among donors was expected to be affected by sequencing depth. Because the study included a small number of donors, the genetic and exposure-history diversity represented was limited. Sampling was restricted to blood, and TCR repertoires in tissue are likely to differ from TCR repertoires in blood. Estimated clonotype richness was generally larger for naive than for memory subsets. When a few donors were compared, the shared fraction of clonotypes was 5% to 6.5% for naive CD4, around 4% for naive CD8, 2% to 2.5% for memory CD4, and 0.35% to 0.4% for memory CD8. Rarefaction of sorted-subset datasets indicated incomplete sequencing despite the large sequencing depth.

CD8 naive samples were obtained by positive selection for CCR7 among CD45RO-negative cells, yielding a CD45RA+CCR7+ population from which TemRA cells were excluded. Healthy HIV-negative adults with no recently reported acute infections or vaccinations were included as donors. Only Caucasian adults living in Nashville, Tennessee, USA were represented among the donors. Blood was obtained by leukapheresis, after which PBMCs were separated by Ficoll-Histopaque density gradient centrifugation and cryopreserved in liquid nitrogen vapor phase. Analytical flow cytometry was used to check the purity and quantity of each magnetically sorted T cell population. Genomic DNA was isolated from every sorted fraction and measured by UV absorbance on a Nanodrop 2000c. About this clone itself: Its specific antigen is unknown. No quality values exist for individual bases; no much larger clone is one base distant.

TCR CDR3 regions were amplified from genomic DNA by multiplex PCR using the deep immunoSEQ assay. For each cell subset, the extracted genomic DNA was distributed evenly across all wells of several immunoSEQ 96-well plates, and each plate served as one replicate. For sorted subsets, roughly 200 ng of genomic DNA, equivalent to 30,000 or so T cell genomes, went into each replicate PCR. Purified libraries were measured with a Qubit 3.0 fluorometer, size-checked on a Bioanalyzer 2100, and measured again with the KAPA Library Quantification kit. A separate single-read 150-cycle Illumina NextSeq 550 flow cell was used to sequence each immunoSEQ 96-well plate. Per the authors' processing: Because the immunoSEQ output included only junctional sequences and no quality scores, the filtering could not be the same as the filtering used for full-length reads. To assign V/J genes and CDR3, sequences were annotated using PyIR, a Python wrapper for IgBLAST v1.9, with IMGT germline references. Reads were removed for weak V/J assignments (E-value above 1e-6), missing CDR3, stop codons, out-of-frame junctions, or ambiguous translated residues. V3J clonotypes were defined as sequences sharing an identical inferred V gene, J gene, and CDR3 amino acid sequence. Percentage overlap between repertoires was computed as shared unique clonotypes divided by the size of the smaller repertoire. Three approaches were used to assess repertoire richness: RTK rarefaction, the Chao1 estimator, and Recon v2.1 estimates of unobserved clonotypes. For all TCRbeta clonotypes obtained by the gDNA method from a handful of donors, generation probabilities were computed with OLGA. In its TCRdb copy, this immuneACCESS table keeps in-frame sequences only and misses some clones. Where compared with another copy, unresolved V genes explain less than half of these, and the others have no known cause. That table furnishes V, J and clone size, whereas the DNA furnished D and trimming. Counted in this sample were about 2.1 million clones; 93% of them appeared once. The ten largest account for 1.5% to 2% of the sample.

Material: naive CD8+ T cells from PBMCs. The cell subset or site label corresponds to: CD45RA+CCR7+. This receptor was identified in a man in his late teens or twenties in good health. Some clones in this sample may be carry-over from other donors' samples.

The bases are TGTGCCAGCAGTGATTTTCCCGGGCACCCCGGTCGTGGTGAGCAGTTCTTC. It specifies CASSDFPGHPGRGEQFF. The V and J genes are TRBV6-1 and TRBJ2-1, with the D segment identity uncertain. The CDR1 and CDR2 encoded by the germline V gene are MNHNS and SASEGT. Taken from cysteine to phenylalanine, the CDR3 has 17 residues. The retained sequence is limited to the CDR3, 51 bases, with the frame set at the first base. Trimming costs V 3 bases and J 9 bases, and their ends lie 24 bases apart.